Below, 26 T cell receptor beta chains from the same sample are listed, as sequenced in a study of T cell changes during pregnancy in multiple sclerosis. Data came from immunoSEQ multiplex PCR; TCRdb stores just in-frame clones and leaves some out. The data contain 45,000 to 60,000 clones, more than 75% of them singletons. The sequenced sample was CD8+ T cells from peripheral blood mononuclear cells, obtained before pregnancy. The receptors come from a female donor with multiple sclerosis, enrolled in a pregnancy study.

The rearrangement joins TRBV7-9 to TRBJ2-7; TRBD1 matches 9 bases. The CDR3 totals 16 residues. V was pared by 3 bases and J by 0 bases, with 6 bases of the junction left unmatched. CDR1 and CDR2 (germline): SEHNR, FQNEAQ (reference sequence). The CDR3 loop reads CASSFSPGQGSYEQYF. In DNA form, the CDR3 reads TGTGCCAGCAGCTTCTCCCCGGGACAGGGCTCCTACGAGCAGTACTTC.

This clone was observed once. The V call is TRBV30, the J call TRBJ1-5; D not certain. Germline lookup yields CDR1 GTSNPN and CDR2 SVGIG (reference sequence). Trimming cost V 0 bases and J 7 bases, with 10 bases left between them. This CDR3 region has 13 residues. Here the CDR3 DNA reads TGTGCCTGGAGTGTTGAAGTGGGCCAGCCCCAGCATTTT. Translated, it gives CAWSVEVGQPQHF.

The chain couples TRBV4-1 to TRBJ1-2; 8 bases line up with TRBD1. Trimming took 4 bases from V and 2 from J; bases not matched to a gene: 9. The germline CDR1 and CDR2 sequences are MGHRA and YSYEKL. The CDR3 is 16 amino acids. CDR3 sequence: CASSLRPGQANYGYTF. As DNA, the CDR3 is TGCGCCAGCAGCCTCCGTCCGGGACAGGCGAACTATGGCTACACCTTC.

In this sample, this clone turned up a few times. The chain joins TRBV4-1 to TRBJ2-7, with 11 bases matching TRBD2. J gave up 3 bases and V 0 bases, and 1 base lay outside the gene matches. This CDR3 has 15 residues. Germline lookup yields CDR1 MGHRA and CDR2 YSYEKL. CDR3 protein: CASSQEGLAVYEQYF. The DNA for the CDR3 is TGCGCCAGCAGCCAAGAGGGACTAGCGGTCTACGAGCAGTACTTC.

V usage is TRBV9 and J usage is TRBJ2-3, with TRBD2 as a possible D gene (5 bases). This CDR3 region has 15 residues. CDR1 SGDLS and CDR2 YYNGEE come from the germline V gene. Trimming pared 4 bases from V and 1 base from J, leaving 13 bases between. This CDR3 is CASSRTGSGTDTQYF. CDR3 DNA: TGTGCCAGCAGCCGGACGGGATCGGGCACAGATACGCAGTATTTT.

V usage is TRBV11-3 and J usage is TRBJ2-2; 7 nucleotides align to TRBD1. CDR1 and CDR2 from the germline V gene are SGHNT and YENEEA. The CDR3 covers 15 residues. V lost 4 bases to trimming and J lost 6 bases; unmatched junction nucleotides: 8. The CDR3 DNA sequence: TGTGCCAGCAGCTCCCGGGACAGAGCGCCCGGGGAGCTGTTTTTT. Its protein product is CASSSRDRAPGELFF.

V usage is TRBV9 and J usage is TRBJ2-1; TRBD2 matches at 10 bases. V was pared by 1 base and J by 0 bases, with 10 bases of the junction left unmatched. CDR3 length: 19 residues. Germline V gene data show CDR1 as SGDLS and CDR2 as YYNGEE. The CDR3 sequence is CASSVPLAGGRSSYNEQFF. The CDR3 nucleotides are TGTGCCAGCAGCGTACCTTTAGCGGGGGGACGAAGCTCCTACAATGAGCAGTTCTTC.

The chain couples TRBV7-2 to TRBJ1-1; D perhaps matches TRBD1 (6 bases). Germline V gene lookup returns CDR1 SGHTA and CDR2 FQGNSA. V was clipped by 3 bases and J by 7 bases, with 15 bases between them. This CDR3 comprises 14 residues. CDR3 region: CASSFWTEDGEAFF. Written as DNA, the CDR3 is TGTGCCAGCAGCTTTTGGACAGAAGACGGTGAAGCTTTCTTT.

This rearrangement joins TRBV13 to TRBJ2-7, with TRBD2 identical over 7 bases. V shed 4 bases and J 2 bases; nucleotides not matched to a gene: 5. CDR1 PRHDT and CDR2 FYEKMQ come from the germline V gene (reference sequence). The CDR3 runs 14 residues. This chain's CDR3 is CASSSRGETYEQYF. CDR3 sequence (DNA): TGTGCCAGCAGCTCCCGGGGGGAAACCTACGAGCAGTACTTC.

The chain couples TRBV6-5 to TRBJ2-1; 9 nucleotides agree with TRBD2. The CDR3 has 13 residues. Germline V gene lookup returns CDR1 MNHEY and CDR2 SVGAGI. The V and J ends lost 8 bases and 7 bases, in that order; junction bases with no gene match: 6. In DNA form, the CDR3 reads TGTGCCAGCGGCGGGGGGGGGAGTAATGAGCAGTTCTTC. This codes for CASGGGGSNEQFF.

The CDR3 is CASRWSGGFTYEQYF. In nucleotides, the CDR3 is TGTGCCAGCAGATGGAGCGGGGGGTTTACCTACGAGCAGTACTTC. J is TRBJ2-7 and V is TRBV11-1; 9 bases are shared with TRBD2. Per the germline V gene, CDR1 is SGHAT and CDR2 is FQDESV (reference sequence). Unmatched junction bases numbered 8, after V lost 6 bases and J lost 2 bases. The CDR3 loop spans 15 amino acids. The whole variable domain, filled in from reference TRBV11-1 and TRBJ2-7, reads EAEVAQSPRYKITEKSQAVAFWCDPISGHATLYWYRQILGQGPELLVQFQDESVVDDSQLPKDRFSAERLKGVDSTLKIQPAELGDSAMYLCASRWSGGFTYEQYFGPGTRLTVT.

The CDR3 region is CASSLGQGYGYTF. DNA of the CDR3: TGTGCCAGCAGTCTGGGACAGGGGTATGGCTACACCTTC. The chain employs TRBV27 and TRBJ1-2; TRBD1 matches at 10 bases. V lost 5 bases, J lost 5 bases, and 2 bases stayed unmatched. Germline V gene sequence: CDR1 MNHEY, CDR2 SMNVEV (reference sequence). The CDR3 loop spans 13 amino acids.

The chain couples TRBV27 to TRBJ2-2; 12 bases map to TRBD2. J was trimmed by 5 bases and V by 4 bases; bases with no gene match: 8. Germline values: CDR1 MNHEY, CDR2 SMNVEV (reference sequence). This CDR3 region has 17 residues. The CDR3 coding sequence is TGTGCCAGCAGTTCCCCTGGACTAGCGGGGAATACCGGGGAGCTGTTTTTT. Protein product: CASSSPGLAGNTGELFF.

The rearrangement links TRBV4-3 to TRBJ1-5, with 8 nucleotides matching TRBD1. V trimming: 4 bases; J trimming: 6 bases; junction bases outside the gene matches: 5. CDR1 LGHNA and CDR2 YSLEER come from the germline V gene. This CDR3 has 14 residues. The CDR3 DNA follows: TGCGCCAGCAGCCCCGGACAGGGCGGTCAGCCCCAGCATTTT. As protein: CASSPGQGGQPQHF.

The chain recombines TRBV29-1 with TRBJ1-2, with TRBD1 identical over 7 bases. CDR1 is SQVTM, CDR2 ANQGSEA, per germline. CDR3 length equals 14 residues. Trimming at V came to 8 bases and at J to 7 bases, leaving 16 bases not matched to a gene. CDR3 amino acids: CSLYGTEDGGGYTF. DNA for the CDR3: TGCAGCCTATACGGGACAGAAGATGGTGGTGGCTACACCTTC.

J is TRBJ1-5 and V is TRBV5-1; no clear D gene. The CDR3 totals 15 residues. Per germline, CDR1 SGHRS and CDR2 YFSETQ. Deletions cut 1 base from V and 1 base from J, with 9 bases between. This CDR3 is CASSLNGQSNQPQHF. CDR3 nucleotide sequence: TGCGCCAGCAGCTTGAATGGGCAGAGCAATCAGCCCCAGCATTTT.

The chain uses TRBV6-5 and TRBJ2-1; a weak D match, TRBD2 (5 bases). The V gene lost 5 bases and the J gene lost 3 bases, with 11 bases spanning the gap. The CDR3 covers 14 residues. The V gene's germline CDR1 is MNHEY and CDR2 SVGAGI. The CDR3 DNA is TGTGCCAGCAGTCACCTGGAGGACTACAATGAGCAGTTCTTC. It is translated as CASSHLEDYNEQFF.

This clone was counted a few times. J is TRBJ1-5 and V is TRBV9, with D unclear. Germline CDR1 and CDR2: SGDLS and YYNGEE. Trimming removed 2 bases from V and 2 bases from J, with 8 bases in between. CDR3 length: 14 amino acids. The CDR3 nucleotides are TGTGCCAGCAGCGTGAGTGGTGGCAATCAGCCCCAGCATTTT. It specifies CASSVSGGNQPQHF.

This chain joins TRBV28 and TRBJ1-1, with D possibly being TRBD1 (5 bases). The CDR3 consists of 14 residues. Per the germline V gene, CDR1 is MDHEN and CDR2 is SYDVKM. V was clipped by 6 bases and J by 1 base, with 12 bases between them. The CDR3 reads CASRVRAGNTEAFF. CDR3 coding DNA: TGTGCCAGCAGGGTCAGGGCCGGGAACACTGAAGCTTTCTTT.

The rearrangement uses TRBV7-8 and TRBJ2-3; maybe TRBD2 (5 bases). The V end lost 1 base, the J end lost 2 bases, and 10 bases lay between the germline ends. The CDR3 has 15 residues. From germline, CDR1 is SGHVS and CDR2 FQNEAQ. The CDR3 here is CASSLVSAFTDTQYF. The CDR3 coding sequence is TGTGCCAGCAGCTTAGTTAGCGCTTTCACAGATACGCAGTATTTT.

In DNA form, the CDR3 reads TGTGCCAGCAGTTTACAGGGTGGCTACACCTTC. Protein product: CASSLQGGYTF. The V call is TRBV27, the J call TRBJ1-2; a weak D match, TRBD1 (5 bases). Per the germline V gene, CDR1 is MNHEY and CDR2 is SMNVEV (reference sequence). The CDR3 runs to 11 residues. The V gene lost 2 bases and the J gene lost 7 bases, with 5 bases spanning the gap.

V usage is TRBV29-1 and J usage is TRBJ1-2; D is undetermined. Trimming shortened V by 3 bases and J by 5 bases, and 16 bases separated the two germline ends. Germline V gene lookup returns CDR1 SQVTM and CDR2 ANQGSEA. The CDR3 covers 14 residues. The CDR3 loop reads CSVEVTERTYGYTF. Written as DNA, the CDR3 is TGCAGCGTTGAGGTTACAGAACGAACTTATGGCTACACCTTC.

This chain uses TRBV5-1 with TRBJ2-7; 13 bases line up with TRBD2. V lost 4 bases, J lost 2 bases, and 3 bases stayed unmatched. The CDR3 is 15 amino acids. The germline V gene has CDR1 SGHRS and CDR2 YFSETQ. This CDR3 is CASSPGLAGAYEQYF. The CDR3 bases are TGCGCCAGCAGCCCCGGACTAGCGGGGGCCTACGAGCAGTACTTC.

The V and J genes are TRBV5-5 and TRBJ1-5; D not certain. The V end was cut by 4 bases, the J end by 4 bases, with 9 bases between. Germline lookup yields CDR1 SGHKS and CDR2 YYEKEE (reference sequence). CDR3 length: 13 residues. This chain's CDR3 is CASSPGGNQPQHF. As DNA, the CDR3 is TGTGCCAGCAGCCCAGGCGGGAATCAGCCCCAGCATTTT.

The chain recombines TRBV10-2 with TRBJ1-1; 8 bases agree with TRBD1. With 3 bases clipped from V and 5 bases from J, the junction kept 14 bases outside the gene matches. CDR1 is WSHSY, CDR2 SAAADI, per germline. The CDR3 loop spans 17 amino acids. CDR3 DNA sequence: TGCGCCAGCAGTGATTACGGACAGGGACATAGGGGGACTGAAGCTTTCTTT. It yields the protein CASSDYGQGHRGTEAFF.

The chain uses TRBV7-2 and TRBJ2-7; TRBD2 aligns across 10 bases. The junction had 3 bases not matched to a gene; V was cut back by 5 bases and J by 2 bases. The CDR3 runs to 14 residues. Germline V CDR1 and CDR2: SGHTA, FQGNSA. CDR3 loop: CASSHTSGAYEQYF. DNA of the CDR3: TGTGCCAGCAGCCATACTAGCGGGGCCTACGAGCAGTACTTC.